Listed here is a single TCR beta chain. No antigen is known for it. This record comes from a study of blood T cells in healthy people across ages. Whole-study findings and limits: What prevented conclusive comparison of naive and antigen-experienced cells was that PBMCs were unsorted. Older age went with lower TCR beta diversity per million T cells, in a roughly linear way.

The donors, healthy Caucasians from Russia, were aged 6 to 90. This CDR3 comprises 14 residues. Trimming took off 1 base at V and 3 bases at J, with 10 bases between the two ends. Per germline, CDR1 MGHRA and CDR2 YSYEKL. Combining a sample-barcoded 5' primer with a J-beta primer mix, a second PCR ran for about 6 to 11 cycles. CDR3-containing paired-end reads numbering at least 2.5 million came from each sample. TCRdb processed the 5' RACE reads anew with MiXCR; each CDR3 protein has one entry. This table has over 1,300,000 distinct CDR3 sequences, approximately 63% appearing once. The source material was blood. The chain uses TRBV4-1 and TRBJ2-7, with D uncertain. The sequence came from a man between 18 and 35 years old in good health. CDR3 in DNA: TGCGCCAGCAGCCAAGGCCGGAGAGACTACGAGCAGTACTTC. Translating gives CASSQGRRDYEQYF.